What follows are 30 T cell receptor beta chains derived from one specimen sequenced in a study of cytomegalovirus exposure and HLA in healthy donors (dated by TCRdb to between 2016 and 2019). Receptor amplification or capture employed the immunoSEQ multiplex PCR assay. For the multiplex PCR, a mixture combining 60 forward primers for TCR Vbeta segments and 13 reverse primers for TCR Jbeta segments was used. As stored in TCRdb, this immuneACCESS dataset retains in-frame rearrangements with V and J assigned. A fraction of the clones does not appear; measured against another copy, unresolved V genes explain less than half of the discrepancy, and the remainder lacks a known reason. The table kept for this sample lists 150,000 to 200,000 clones. The ten largest clones take up roughly 0.83% of the sample. Source material: PBMCs. All receptors come from a woman under 30 in good health and CMV-seropositive.

The chain recombines TRBV5-1 with TRBJ1-1; D gene uncertain. The V end lost 4 bases, the J end lost 7 bases, and 8 bases lay between the germline ends. Germline values: CDR1 SGHRS, CDR2 YFSETQ. This CDR3 is 11 amino acids long. For the CDR3, the DNA is TGCGCCAGCAGCGGGGAGATTGAAGCTTTCTTT. It is translated as CASSGEIEAFF.

About this clone itself: Likely a read error: the CDR3 ends without its conserved phenylalanine or tryptophan. The chain uses TRBV30 and TRBJ2-7; tentative D call: TRBD1 (5 bases). Trimming stripped 0 bases from V and 6 bases from J, with 12 bases between. The germline CDR1 and CDR2 sequences are GTSNPN and SVGIG (reference sequence). This CDR3 has 13 amino acids. For the CDR3, the DNA is TGTGCCTGGAGTGTAACAGGACGAGGCGAGCAGTACCTC. This encodes CAWSVTGRGEQYL.

The V gene is TRBV7-2, the J gene TRBJ1-1; D is perhaps TRBD1 (5 bases). The germline CDR1 and CDR2 sequences are SGHTA and FQGNSA. This CDR3 is built from 14 residues. Between the trimmed V and J ends, which lost 3 bases and 3 bases, there was a span of 11 bases. Here the CDR3 DNA reads TGTGCCAGCAGCTTCCTACCGACAGACACTGAAGCTTTCTTT. Its translation: CASSFLPTDTEAFF.

J is TRBJ2-7 and V is TRBV6-6; D remains ambiguous. Germline lookup yields CDR1 MNHNY and CDR2 SVGAGI (reference sequence). This CDR3 has 13 residues. V shed 6 bases and J shed 4 bases, with 13 bases lying between them. In nucleotides, the CDR3 is TGTGCCAGCAGCCAAACCTCAGGTTACGAGCAGTACTTC. This encodes CASSQTSGYEQYF.

The chain joins TRBV2 to TRBJ2-1, with TRBD2 as a possible D gene (5 bases). In germline, CDR1 is SNHLY, CDR2 FYNNEI. This CDR3 contains 13 residues. The ends were cut back, 6 bases at V and 6 bases at J, with 12 bases in the middle. This CDR3 reads CASSPGVGNEQFF. The CDR3, as DNA: TGTGCCAGCAGCCCCGGGGTAGGCAATGAGCAGTTCTTC.

This chain uses TRBV5-1 with TRBJ1-3; D is undetermined. The CDR3 runs to 13 residues. Germline V lookup: CDR1 SGHRS, CDR2 YFSETQ. V lost 5 bases, J lost 4 bases, and 10 bases lay in between. CDR3 residues: CASRTEVGNTIYF. The DNA of the CDR3 is TGCGCCAGCAGGACTGAGGTGGGAAACACCATATATTTT.

The gene calls are TRBV7-3 and TRBJ2-3; the D gene is possibly TRBD2 (6 bases). CDR1 is SGHTA and CDR2 is FQGTGA in the germline V gene. The CDR3 spans 16 residues. V lost 0 bases to trimming and J lost 6 bases, with 16 bases between them. The CDR3 here is CASSLTFGTAGDTQYF. The CDR3 DNA reads as TGTGCCAGCAGCTTAACGTTTGGGACTGCGGGGGATACGCAGTATTTT.

V usage is TRBV19 and J usage is TRBJ2-7, with 7 bases that match TRBD1. Germline CDR1 reads LNHDA; CDR2 reads SQIVND (reference sequence). V was pared by 5 bases and J by 5 bases, with 9 bases of the junction left unmatched. The CDR3 spans 14 residues. The CDR3, as DNA: TGTGCCAGTAGTCGGGCAGGGGGTTTGGACGAGCAGTACTTC. Protein product: CASSRAGGLDEQYF.

CDR3 DNA sequence: TGTGCCAGCAGCTTAAAATACAGGCCGAACACTGAAGCTTTCTTT. Its translation is CASSLKYRPNTEAFF. The chain couples TRBV5-4 to TRBJ1-1; a weak D match, TRBD1 (5 bases). The CDR3 spans 15 residues. Germline CDR1 SGHNT, CDR2 YYREEE (reference sequence). V lost 2 bases and J 1 base, leaving 12 bases between the germline ends.

This chain links TRBV10-3 with TRBJ2-2; D might be TRBD1 (5 bases). The CDR3 covers 15 residues. Trimming pared 2 bases from V and 7 bases from J, leaving 14 bases between. Per germline, CDR1 ENHRY and CDR2 SYGVKD. The CDR3 sequence: CAISEAKERGGELFF. In DNA form, the CDR3 reads TGTGCCATCAGTGAGGCAAAGGAAAGGGGCGGGGAGCTGTTTTTT.

This rearrangement joins TRBV13 to TRBJ2-1; D is perhaps TRBD2 (6 bases). This CDR3 is built from 15 residues. With 3 bases removed from V and 4 bases from J, the gap between germline ends came to 13 bases. Germline V gene lookup returns CDR1 PRHDT and CDR2 FYEKMQ (reference sequence). The CDR3 DNA sequence: TGTGCCAGCAGCTTTGGAGGGCGCCAATACAATGAGCAGTTCTTC. Its translation: CASSFGGRQYNEQFF.

Here the CDR3 DNA reads TGTGCCAGCAGCTTCACCATCCCGGGACAGGGGGCCTACGAGCAGTACTTC. This codes for CASSFTIPGQGAYEQYF. The chain is built from TRBV13 and TRBJ2-7, with 11 bases fitting TRBD1. The CDR3 consists of 17 residues. Trimming removed 3 bases from V and 2 bases from J; junction bases left unmatched: 9. Germline V CDR1 and CDR2: PRHDT, FYEKMQ (reference sequence).

CDR3 sequence: CASSLRTGTDTQYF. CDR3 nucleotide sequence: TGTGCCAGCAGCTTGAGGACGGGAACAGATACGCAGTATTTT. The V call is TRBV5-4, the J call TRBJ2-3, with D maybe TRBD2 (5 bases). Germline CDR1 is SGHNT and CDR2 is YYREEE (reference sequence). The CDR3 has 14 residues. Trimming pared 1 base from V and 3 bases from J, leaving 9 bases between.

V usage is TRBV30 and J usage is TRBJ2-5, with TRBD1 identical over 10 bases. The better agreement between TRBJ2-7 and the DNA end casts doubt on the J call. The length of the CDR3 is 16 residues. In germline, CDR1 is GTSNPN, CDR2 SVGIG (reference sequence). In nucleotides, the CDR3 is TGTGCCTGGAGTTTGGGATGGGGACAGGGGACCTACGAGCAGTACTTC. Translating gives CAWSLGWGQGTYEQYF.

The rearrangement uses TRBV5-1 and TRBJ1-4; 7 bases match TRBD1. Germline V gene data show CDR1 as SGHRS and CDR2 as YFSETQ. With 1 base clipped from V and 6 bases from J, the junction kept 3 bases outside the gene matches. The CDR3 is 14 residues long. The CDR3 DNA sequence: TGCGCCAGCAGCTTGACAGGGGCTGATGAAAAACTGTTTTTT. Protein: CASSLTGADEKLFF.

This sequence joins TRBV5-1 and TRBJ1-2; TRBD1 agrees at 8 bases. CDR1 SGHRS and CDR2 YFSETQ come from the germline V gene. The CDR3 length is 15 residues. The ends lost 4 bases at V and 3 bases at J; junction bases unmatched: 8. Written as DNA, the CDR3 is TGCGCCAGCAGCCCGGACAGGGAAGGGGACTATGGCTACACCTTC. Its protein product is CASSPDREGDYGYTF.

J is TRBJ1-5 and V is TRBV6-1; D is unresolved. This CDR3 comprises 14 residues. Looked up from germline, CDR1 is MNHNS and CDR2 is SASEGT. V lost 8 bases and J lost 7, with 18 bases in between. The CDR3 spells CASVPGEAGQPQHF. The DNA of the CDR3 is TGTGCCAGCGTCCCCGGGGAGGCGGGACAGCCCCAGCATTTT.

V and J are TRBV30 and TRBJ2-2; 8 nucleotides agree with TRBD2. With 3 bases clipped from V and 6 bases from J, the junction kept 12 bases outside the gene matches. Looked up from germline, CDR1 is GTSNPN and CDR2 is SVGIG (reference sequence). This CDR3 spans 16 amino acids. For the CDR3, the DNA is TGTGCCTGGAGAAAGGGGGGGGGACTAGTGGCCGGGGAGCTGTTTTTT. Encoded protein: CAWRKGGGLVAGELFF.

CDR3 sequence reads: CASSTGGSQPQHF. The CDR3 nucleotides are TGTGCCAGCAGTACAGGGGGCTCTCAGCCCCAGCATTTT. The V call is TRBV27, the J call TRBJ1-5, with 9 nucleotides matching TRBD1. Germline V gives CDR1 MNHEY, CDR2 SMNVEV (reference sequence). This CDR3 is built from 13 residues. V trimming: 5 bases; J trimming: 6 bases; junction bases outside the gene matches: 2.

The chain's CDR3 is CASSRGTSGGTDTQYF. DNA for the CDR3: TGCGCCAGCAGCCGAGGGACTAGCGGAGGCACAGATACGCAGTATTTT. The chain has TRBV5-1 and TRBJ2-3; 11 bases align to TRBD2. CDR3 length equals 16 residues. Trimming at V came to 4 bases and at J to 1 base, leaving 5 bases not matched to a gene. Germline V CDR1 and CDR2: SGHRS, YFSETQ. Variable domain in full (rest from reference TRBV5-1 and TRBJ2-3): KAGVTQTPRYLIKTRGQQVTLSCSPISGHRSVSWYQQTPGQGLQFLFEYFSETQRNKGNFPGRFSGRQFSNSRSEMNVSTLELGDSALYLCASSRGTSGGTDTQYFGPGTRLTVL.

The chain combines TRBV12-5 with TRBJ2-1, with 7 positions matching TRBD2. CDR3 length equals 11 residues. Trimming took 10 bases from V and 5 from J; bases not matched to a gene: 2. Germline assignment: CDR1 LGHNT and CDR2 FRNRAP. CDR3 bases: TGTGCTAACGGGGGGAACAATGAGCAGTTCTTC. Residues: CANGGNNEQFF.

The chain combines TRBV7-3 with TRBJ2-2, with 12 bases identical to TRBD2. With V trimmed by 1 base and J by 4 bases, 7 bases remained unmatched. This CDR3 has 18 amino acids. Germline values: CDR1 SGHTA, CDR2 FQGTGA. The chain's CDR3 is CASSLRASGGVPTGELFF. Written as DNA, the CDR3 is TGTGCCAGCAGCTTAAGGGCTAGCGGGGGGGTGCCCACCGGGGAGCTGTTTTTT.

This chain joins TRBV5-1 and TRBJ2-5; D is unclear. V was cut by 0 bases and J by 5 bases, with 5 bases left in between. CDR3 length: 12 residues. Germline V gives CDR1 SGHRS, CDR2 YFSETQ. CDR3 nucleotides: TGCGCCAGCAGCTTGGAAGCGGAGACCCAGTACTTC. Amino acid sequence: CASSLEAETQYF.

The chain is built from TRBV4-2 and TRBJ1-1; tentatively, D is TRBD1 (5 bases). From germline, CDR1 is LGHNA and CDR2 YNFKEQ. There are 15 residues in the CDR3. V dropped 4 bases and J dropped 8 bases, with 20 bases sitting between them. CDR3 nucleotides: TGTGCCAGCAGCCCGAACCTTGACAGCAAACTCGAAGCTTTCTTT. It yields the protein CASSPNLDSKLEAFF.

This chain joins TRBV29-1 and TRBJ1-1; the match to TRBD1 covers 7 bases. The CDR3 runs 13 residues. The trim removed 3 bases at V and 1 base at J, leaving 2 bases unmatched. Germline V gives CDR1 SQVTM, CDR2 ANQGSEA. CDR3: CSVEGQKNTEAFF. The CDR3 coding sequence is TGCAGCGTTGAGGGACAGAAGAACACTGAAGCTTTCTTT. The full variable domain, its missing parts supplied by reference TRBV29-1 and TRBJ1-1, is SAVISQKPSRDICQRGTSLTIQCQVDSQVTMMFWYRQQPGQSLTLIATANQGSEATYESGFVIDKFPISRPNLTFSTLTVSNMSPEDSSIYLCSVEGQKNTEAFFGQGTRLTVV.

J is TRBJ1-1 and V is TRBV20-1, with no clear D. The CDR3 extends over 11 amino acids. V was trimmed by 6 bases and J by 3 bases, leaving 8 bases between them. Germline values: CDR1 DFQATT, CDR2 SNEGSKA (reference sequence). The CDR3 DNA reads as TGCAGTGCCAAGAGTTACACTGAAGCTTTCTTT. It specifies CSAKSYTEAFF.

DNA of the CDR3: TGCGCCAGCAGCCAATGGGCAGGGATGGGTGAAAAACTGTTTTTT. This translates into CASSQWAGMGEKLFF. V usage is TRBV4-1 and J usage is TRBJ1-4; TRBD1 might be the D (5 bases). The germline V and J ends were trimmed by 2 bases and 7 bases, with 14 bases remaining between them. Germline CDR1 and CDR2: MGHRA and YSYEKL. The CDR3 contains 15 residues.

V is TRBV15 and J is TRBJ1-1; D ambiguous. Trimming stripped 5 bases from V and 5 bases from J, with 9 bases between. The CDR3 extends over 12 amino acids. The V gene's germline CDR1 is LNHNV and CDR2 YYDKDF (reference sequence). This CDR3 is CATSGPRTEAFF. In DNA form, the CDR3 reads TGTGCCACCAGCGGTCCGCGGACTGAAGCTTTCTTT.

V usage is TRBV5-6 and J usage is TRBJ2-3; D call uncertain. This CDR3 contains 16 residues. The V end was cut by 5 bases, the J end by 1 base, with 17 bases between. From germline, CDR1 is SGHDT and CDR2 YYEEEE. The CDR3, as DNA: TGTGCCAGCAGACGAACAGTGGAATGGGGCACAGATACGCAGTATTTT. Translated: CASRRTVEWGTDTQYF.

CDR3 bases: TGTGCCAGTAGCGGGAGAGCCGATACGCAGTATTTT. It is translated as CASSGRADTQYF. This rearrangement joins TRBV19 to TRBJ2-3; perhaps TRBD2 as D (6 bases). The CDR3 covers 12 residues. CDR1 is LNHDA and CDR2 is SQIVND in the germline V gene (reference sequence). Trimming stripped 6 bases from V and 6 bases from J, with 10 bases between.